This T cell receptor (beta chain) appears in the sequencing data of a study of T cells in Graves' hyperthyroidism and ophthalmopathy. Study-level points and caveats: In validation, the model predicted ophthalmopathy. These predictions came a median roughly 7.1 months before onset.

This clonotype has a count of ten or more. Its specificity is not known. Trimming left V 3 bases short and J 1 base short, with 9 bases between. The CDR3 length is 14 residues. CDR1 is LNHDA, CDR2 SQIVND, per germline (reference sequence). From RNA transcripts, TCR beta CDR3 regions were amplified. An initial round of RT-PCR targeting the TCR CDR3 relied on the HTBI primer set. MiXCR was run by TCRdb on the multiplex PCR reads, yielding one entry per CDR3 protein. The sample holds nearly 600,000 distinct CDR3 sequences, more than 11% seen once. The hyperthyroidism patients had all been newly diagnosed, and their disease duration was under 2 months. Their ages ranged from 18 to 65 years. Pregnant or lactating patients were excluded, as were those with uncontrolled infection or other autoimmune disease. Thyroid ultrasound, orbital computed tomography, clinical symptoms, and serum thyroxine and TRAb underpinned diagnoses.

The sequenced sample was blood. The chain combines TRBV19 with TRBJ1-1, with D perhaps matching TRBD1 (5 bases). The sequence was collected from a woman aged 25 to 39 with Graves' hyperthyroidism that later progressed to Graves' ophthalmopathy. The CDR3 coding sequence is TGTGCCAGTAGTATTTATGGGACGAACACTGAAGCTTTCTTT. Translating gives CASSIYGTNTEAFF. Variable domain in full (rest from reference TRBV19 and TRBJ1-1): DGGITQSPKYLFRKEGQNVTLSCEQNLNHDAMYWYRQDPGQGLRLIYYSQIVNDFQKGDIAEGYSVSREKKESFPLTVTSAQKNPTAFYLCASSIYGTNTEAFFGQGTRLTVV.